These 6 T cell receptor beta chains were sequenced from one sample in a study of blood T cell repertoires in COVID-19. Repertoires were generated with immunoSEQ multiplex PCR, while TCRdb's copy carries only in-frame clones and drops some. The data hold about 190,000 clones, with 90% observed a single time. Sequences were obtained from peripheral blood. The receptor set was obtained from a man between 50 and 59 years old with acute or convalescent COVID-19.

This CDR3 reads CASSVANQTGDYGYTF. CDR3 DNA: TGTGCCAGCAGCGTGGCTAATCAGACGGGTGACTATGGCTACACCTTC. The chain recombines TRBV9 with TRBJ1-2, with D uncertain. V shed 2 bases and J shed 3 bases, with 17 bases lying between them. CDR1 and CDR2 from the germline V gene are SGDLS and YYNGEE. The CDR3 contains 16 residues.

The J gene is TRBJ1-1, the V gene TRBV5-6; 9 bases are shared with TRBD1. CDR1 and CDR2 (germline): SGHDT, YYEEEE. With V trimmed by 3 bases and J by 10 bases, 13 bases remained unmatched. The CDR3 consists of 15 residues. The CDR3 DNA sequence: TGTGCCAGCAGCTCTTTCGACAGGGGGGCCTCGGGAGCTTTCTTT. This codes for CASSSFDRGASGAFF.

The chain links TRBV27 to TRBJ1-5; tentative D call: TRBD1 (5 bases). The CDR3 runs 14 residues. Germline V gene lookup returns CDR1 MNHEY and CDR2 SMNVEV (reference sequence). V was trimmed by 3 bases and J by 1 base, leaving 7 bases between them. CDR3 DNA sequence: TGTGCCAGCAGTTTGAGACAGAGCAATCAGCCCCAGCATTTT. This translates into CASSLRQSNQPQHF.

This chain uses TRBV9 with TRBJ2-1, with TRBD1 identical over 10 bases. J gave up 7 bases and V 4 bases, and 5 bases lay outside the gene matches. The CDR3 runs to 14 residues. Germline V gene data show CDR1 as SGDLS and CDR2 as YYNGEE. The CDR3 bases are TGTGCCAGCAGCTATGGACAGGGGGGGAATGAGCAGTTCTTC. Its translation is CASSYGQGGNEQFF.

Concerning this clone: Relative to the germline gene, one junction end is altered; a read error may explain this. The J gene is TRBJ1-2, the V gene TRBV28; no clear D gene. The germline gives CDR1 MDHEN, CDR2 SYDVKM. The CDR3 covers 9 residues. CDR3 coding DNA: TGTGCCAGCAGTCCCCCCCGGGGCTTC. It is translated as CASSPPRGF.

This clone was detected once. The J gene is TRBJ1-3, the V gene TRBV4-3; D unresolved. The CDR3 spans 15 residues. V was clipped by 1 base and J by 0 bases, with 7 bases between them. Germline lookup yields CDR1 LGHNA and CDR2 YSLEER. The CDR3 coding sequence is TGCGCCAGCAGCCAAGGCCGGGACTCTGGAAACACCATATATTTT. This translates into CASSQGRDSGNTIYF.